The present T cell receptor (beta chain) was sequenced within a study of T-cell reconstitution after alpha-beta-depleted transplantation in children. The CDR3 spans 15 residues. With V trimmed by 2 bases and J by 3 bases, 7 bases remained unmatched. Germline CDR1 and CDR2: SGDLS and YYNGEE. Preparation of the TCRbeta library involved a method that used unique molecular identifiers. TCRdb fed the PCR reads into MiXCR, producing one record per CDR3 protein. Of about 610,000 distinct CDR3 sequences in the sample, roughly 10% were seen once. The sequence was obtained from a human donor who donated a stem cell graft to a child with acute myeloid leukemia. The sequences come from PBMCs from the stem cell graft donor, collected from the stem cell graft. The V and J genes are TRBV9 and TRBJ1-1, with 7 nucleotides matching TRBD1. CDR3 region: CASSVAGTDDTEAFF. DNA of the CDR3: TGTGCCAGCAGCGTGGCCGGGACAGATGACACTGAAGCTTTCTTT.